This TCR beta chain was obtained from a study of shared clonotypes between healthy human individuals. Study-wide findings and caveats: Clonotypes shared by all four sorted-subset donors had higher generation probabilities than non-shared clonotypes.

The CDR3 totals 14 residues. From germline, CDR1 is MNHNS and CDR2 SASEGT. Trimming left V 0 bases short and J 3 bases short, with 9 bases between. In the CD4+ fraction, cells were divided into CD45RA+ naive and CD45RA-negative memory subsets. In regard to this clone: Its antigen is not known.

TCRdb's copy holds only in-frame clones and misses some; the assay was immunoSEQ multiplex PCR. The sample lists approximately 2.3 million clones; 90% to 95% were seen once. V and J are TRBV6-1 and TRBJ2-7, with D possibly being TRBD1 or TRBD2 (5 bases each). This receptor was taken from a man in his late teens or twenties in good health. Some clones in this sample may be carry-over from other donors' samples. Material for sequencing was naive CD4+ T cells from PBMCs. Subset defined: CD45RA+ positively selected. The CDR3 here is CASSEAGRLYEQYF. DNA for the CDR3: TGTGCCAGCAGTGAAGCGGGACGGCTCTACGAGCAGTACTTC.